This T cell receptor beta chain was captured by sequencing in a study of T cells in Graves' hyperthyroidism and ophthalmopathy. CDR3 length: 16 amino acids. Trimming removed 5 bases from V and 1 base from J, with 15 bases in between. The germline gives CDR1 SGHTA, CDR2 FQGNSA. Amplified TCR beta CDR3 regions derived from RNA transcripts. RT-PCR in the first round (using the HTBI primer set) targeted the TCR CDR3. Via MiXCR, TCRdb re-called the multiplex PCR reads, giving one row per CDR3 protein. The sample includes about 610,000 distinct CDR3 sequences, 40% to 55% of them seen just once. Stable Graves' hyperthyroidism denoted no ophthalmopathy progression over 18 months.

The V gene is TRBV7-2, the J gene TRBJ1-5; possible D gene TRBD1, 6 bases. The clonotype originates from a woman between 18 and 30 years old with Graves' hyperthyroidism. Sequences were obtained from peripheral blood or thyroid tissue (not recorded which). CDR3 amino acids: CASSPRDIRSNQPQHF. CDR3 in DNA: TGTGCCAGCAGCCCCCGGGACATTCGGAGCAATCAGCCCCAGCATTTT.